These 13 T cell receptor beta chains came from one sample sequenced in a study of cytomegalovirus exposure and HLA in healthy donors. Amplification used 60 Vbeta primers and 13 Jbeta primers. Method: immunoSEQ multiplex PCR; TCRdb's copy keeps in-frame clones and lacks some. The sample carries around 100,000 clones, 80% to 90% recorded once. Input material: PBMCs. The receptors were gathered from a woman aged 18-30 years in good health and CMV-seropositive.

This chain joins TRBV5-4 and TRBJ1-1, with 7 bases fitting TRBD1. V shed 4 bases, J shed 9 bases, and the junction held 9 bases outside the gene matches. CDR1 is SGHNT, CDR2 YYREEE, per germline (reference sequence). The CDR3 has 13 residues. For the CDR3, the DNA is TGTGCCAGCAGCCTTACAGGGGCCGGCCAAGCTTTCTTT. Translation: CASSLTGAGQAFF.

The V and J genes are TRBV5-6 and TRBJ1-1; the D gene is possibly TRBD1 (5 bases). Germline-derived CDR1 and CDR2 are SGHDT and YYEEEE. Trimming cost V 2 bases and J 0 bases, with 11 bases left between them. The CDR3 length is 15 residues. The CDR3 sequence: CASSLGVRMNTEAFF. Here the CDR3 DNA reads TGTGCCAGCAGCTTAGGGGTAAGGATGAACACTGAAGCTTTCTTT.

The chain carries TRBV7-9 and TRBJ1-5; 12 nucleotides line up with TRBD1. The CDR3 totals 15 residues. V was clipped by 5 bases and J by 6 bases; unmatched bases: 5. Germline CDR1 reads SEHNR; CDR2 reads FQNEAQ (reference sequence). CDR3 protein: CASSAGTGGFQPQHF. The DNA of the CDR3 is TGTGCCAGCAGCGCAGGGACAGGGGGCTTTCAGCCCCAGCATTTT.

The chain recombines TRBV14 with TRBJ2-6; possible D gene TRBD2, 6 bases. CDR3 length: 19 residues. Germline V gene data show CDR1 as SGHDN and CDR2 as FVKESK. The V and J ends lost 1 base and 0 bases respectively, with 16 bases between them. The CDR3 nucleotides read TGTGCCAGCAGCCAAGCCTCGGGAGATGTGGTCTCTGGGGCCAACGTCCTGACTTTC. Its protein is CASSQASGDVVSGANVLTF.

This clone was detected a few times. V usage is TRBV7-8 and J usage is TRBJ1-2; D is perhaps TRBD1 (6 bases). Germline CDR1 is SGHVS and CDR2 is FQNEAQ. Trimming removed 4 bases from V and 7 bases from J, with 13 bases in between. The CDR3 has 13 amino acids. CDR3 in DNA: TGTGCCAGCAGCTCCATCATACAGGGTGGCTACACCTTC. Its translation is CASSSIIQGGYTF. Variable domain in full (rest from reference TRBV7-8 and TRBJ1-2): GAGVSQSPRYKVAKRGQDVALRCDPISGHVSLFWYQQALGQGPEFLTYFQNEAQLDKSGLPSDRFFAERPEGSVSTLKIQRTQQEDSAVYLCASSSIIQGGYTFGSGTRLTVV.

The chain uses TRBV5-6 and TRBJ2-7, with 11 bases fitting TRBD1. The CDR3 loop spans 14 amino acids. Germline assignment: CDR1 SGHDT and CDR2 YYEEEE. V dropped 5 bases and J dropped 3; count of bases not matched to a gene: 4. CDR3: CASSFGTGGYEQYF. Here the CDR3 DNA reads TGTGCCAGCAGTTTCGGGACAGGGGGCTACGAGCAGTACTTC.

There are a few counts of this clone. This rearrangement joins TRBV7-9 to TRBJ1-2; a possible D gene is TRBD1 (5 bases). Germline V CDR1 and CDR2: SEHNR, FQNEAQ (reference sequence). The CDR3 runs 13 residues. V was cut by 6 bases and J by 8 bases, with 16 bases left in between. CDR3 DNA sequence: TGTGCCAGCAGTTCACAGGAGACGGCGGGCTACACCTTC. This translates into CASSSQETAGYTF.

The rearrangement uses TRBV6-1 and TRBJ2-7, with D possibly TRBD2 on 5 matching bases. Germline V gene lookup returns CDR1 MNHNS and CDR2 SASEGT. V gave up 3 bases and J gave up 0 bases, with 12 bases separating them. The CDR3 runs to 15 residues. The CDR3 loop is CASSDRAGVSYEQYF. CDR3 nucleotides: TGTGCCAGCAGTGACCGGGCCGGGGTCTCCTACGAGCAGTACTTC.

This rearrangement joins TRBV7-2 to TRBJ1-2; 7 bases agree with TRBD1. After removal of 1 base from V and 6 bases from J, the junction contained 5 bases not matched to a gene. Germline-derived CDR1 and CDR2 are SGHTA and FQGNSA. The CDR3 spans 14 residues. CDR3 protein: CASSLVRGRNGYTF. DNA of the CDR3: TGTGCCAGCAGCTTAGTAAGGGGGCGAAATGGCTACACCTTC.

CDR3 sequence: CASSLLGVAGLAKETQYF. For the CDR3, the DNA is TGTGCCAGCAGTTTATTAGGCGTAGCGGGACTGGCAAAGGAGACCCAGTACTTC. The V and J genes are TRBV27 and TRBJ2-5; 8 positions match TRBD2. With V trimmed by 1 base and J by 5 bases, 15 bases remained unmatched. Germline-derived CDR1 and CDR2 are MNHEY and SMNVEV (reference sequence). The CDR3 totals 18 residues.

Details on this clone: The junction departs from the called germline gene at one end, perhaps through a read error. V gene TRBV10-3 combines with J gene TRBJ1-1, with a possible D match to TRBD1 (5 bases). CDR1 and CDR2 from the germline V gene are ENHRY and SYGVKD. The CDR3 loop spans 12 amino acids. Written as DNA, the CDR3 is TGTGCCACCAGTTCGAAGGACATTGAAGCTTTCTTT. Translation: CATSSKDIEAFF.

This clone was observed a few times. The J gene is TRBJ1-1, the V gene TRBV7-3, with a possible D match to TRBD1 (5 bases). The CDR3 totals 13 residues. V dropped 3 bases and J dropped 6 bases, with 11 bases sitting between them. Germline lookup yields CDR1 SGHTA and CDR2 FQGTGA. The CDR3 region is CASSFLGVSEAFF. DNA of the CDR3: TGTGCCAGCAGCTTCTTAGGGGTATCTGAAGCTTTCTTT.

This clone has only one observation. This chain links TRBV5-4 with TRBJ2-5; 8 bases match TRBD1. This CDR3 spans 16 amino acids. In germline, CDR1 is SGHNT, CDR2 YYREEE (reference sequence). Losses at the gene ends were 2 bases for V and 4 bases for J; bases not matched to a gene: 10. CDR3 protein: CASSLAGGGQGETQYF. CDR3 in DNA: TGTGCCAGCAGCTTAGCAGGGGGCGGCCAGGGAGAGACCCAGTACTTC.